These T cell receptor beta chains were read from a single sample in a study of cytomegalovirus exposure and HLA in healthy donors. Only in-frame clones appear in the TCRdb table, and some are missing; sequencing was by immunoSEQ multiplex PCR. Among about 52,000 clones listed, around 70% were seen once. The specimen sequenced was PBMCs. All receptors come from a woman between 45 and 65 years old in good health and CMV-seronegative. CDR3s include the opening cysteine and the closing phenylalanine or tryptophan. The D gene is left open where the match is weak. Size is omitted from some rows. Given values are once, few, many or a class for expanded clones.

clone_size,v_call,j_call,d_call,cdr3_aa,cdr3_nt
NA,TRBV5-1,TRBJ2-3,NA,CASSLVRKGADTQYF,TGCGCCAGCAGCTTGGTTAGGAAGGGAGCAGATACGCAGTATTTT
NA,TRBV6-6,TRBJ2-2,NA,CASRVQGNTGELFF,TGTGCCAGCAGGGTTCAGGGGAACACCGGGGAGCTGTTTTTT
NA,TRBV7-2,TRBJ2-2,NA,CASSLGQAGGNGELFF,TGTGCCAGCAGCTTAGGGCAAGCGGGCGGGAACGGGGAGCTGTTTTTT
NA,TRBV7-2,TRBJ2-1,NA,CASSLAASEYNEQFF,TGTGCCAGCAGCTTAGCGGCTAGCGAGTACAATGAGCAGTTCTTC
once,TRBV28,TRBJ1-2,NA,CASSLTVPYGYTF,TGTGCCAGCAGTTTGACAGTCCCTTATGGCTACACCTTC
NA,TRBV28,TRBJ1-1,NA,CASRQDIEAFF,TGTGCCAGCAGACAGGACATTGAAGCTTTCTTT
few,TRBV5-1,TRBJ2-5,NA,CASSLVQQETQYF,TGCGCCAGCAGCTTGGTACAGCAAGAGACCCAGTACTTC
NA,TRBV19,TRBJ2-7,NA,CASSFKQGYEQYF,TGTGCCAGTAGCTTTAAACAGGGTTACGAGCAGTACTTC
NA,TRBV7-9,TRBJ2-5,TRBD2,CASSYPGLAGETQYF,TGTGCCAGCAGCTACCCGGGACTAGCAGGGGAGACCCAGTACTTC
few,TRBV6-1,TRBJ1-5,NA,CASSEPPGNSNQPQHF,TGTGCCAGCAGTGAGCCCCCGGGGAATAGCAATCAGCCCCAGCATTTT
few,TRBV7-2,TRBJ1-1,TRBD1,CASSSQGVGTEAFF,TGTGCCAGCAGCTCTCAGGGGGTGGGGACTGAAGCTTTCTTT
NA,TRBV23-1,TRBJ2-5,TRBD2,CASSLGGDRETQYF,TGCGCCAGCAGTCTGGGAGGGGACCGGGAGACCCAGTACTTC
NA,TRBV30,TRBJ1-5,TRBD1,CAWRAGTGGNQPQHF,TGTGCCTGGAGAGCCGGGACAGGGGGCAATCAGCCCCAGCATTTT
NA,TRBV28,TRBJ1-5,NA,CASSLGRGTSNQPQHF,TGTGCCAGCAGTTTAGGAAGGGGTACGAGCAATCAGCCCCAGCATTTT
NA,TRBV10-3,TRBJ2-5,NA,CAISESWQRETQYF,TGTGCCATCAGTGAGTCGTGGCAGCGGGAGACCCAGTACTTC
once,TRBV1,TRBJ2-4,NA,CTSSGLAAPPRGLSKNIQYF,TGCACCAGCTCGGGACTAGCGGCCCCTCCGAGGGGGCTATCCAAAAACATTCAGTACTTC
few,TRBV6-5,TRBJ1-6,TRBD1,CASSYSGQGLQPLHF,TGTGCCAGCAGTTACTCGGGACAGGGTTTACAACCCCTCCACTTT
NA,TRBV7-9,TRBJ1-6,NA,CASGLERQVLHF,TGTGCCAGCGGCTTAGAGCGGCAAGTTCTCCACTTT
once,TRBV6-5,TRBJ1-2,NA,CASKVSGGYYGYTF,TGTGCCAGCAAGGTATCCGGGGGGTACTATGGCTACACCTTC
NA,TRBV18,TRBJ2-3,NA,CASSLLGTSTDTQYF,TGTGCCAGCTCTCTCTTGGGGACTAGCACAGATACGCAGTATTTT
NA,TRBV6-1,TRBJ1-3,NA,CASSENRARGSGNTIYF,TGTGCCAGCAGTGAAAACAGAGCTCGGGGCTCTGGAAACACCATATATTTT
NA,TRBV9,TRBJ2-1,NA,CASSGRGFREQFF,TGTGCCAGCAGCGGCCGGGGGTTCAGAGAGCAGTTCTTC
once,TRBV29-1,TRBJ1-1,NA,CSVDSGTEAFF,TGCAGCGTTGATTCAGGGACTGAAGCTTTCTTT
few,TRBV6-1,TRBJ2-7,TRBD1,CATTLTGGVYEQYF,TGTGCCACCACCCTCACAGGGGGCGTTTACGAGCAGTACTTC
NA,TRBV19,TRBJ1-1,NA,CASSKMEGTEAFF,TGTGCCAGTAGTAAAATGGAGGGCACTGAAGCTTTCTTT
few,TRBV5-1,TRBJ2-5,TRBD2,CASALPERGQETQYF,TGCGCCAGCGCCCTTCCGGAGCGGGGGCAAGAGACCCAGTACTTC
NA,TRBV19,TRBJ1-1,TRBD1,CASSWGQRSEAFF,TGTGCCAGTAGTTGGGGACAGCGATCTGAAGCTTTCTTT
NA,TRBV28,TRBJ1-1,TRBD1,CASSFQGTGGGYGGAFF,TGTGCCAGCAGTTTCCAAGGGACAGGGGGGGGTTATGGGGGAGCTTTCTTT
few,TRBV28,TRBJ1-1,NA,CASSWRTEAFF,TGTGCCAGCAGCTGGAGAACTGAAGCTTTCTTT
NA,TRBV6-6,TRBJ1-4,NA,CASTTGEKLFF,TGTGCCAGCACCACGGGGGAAAAACTGTTTTTT
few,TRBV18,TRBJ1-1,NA,CASSPDLQGNTEAFF,TGTGCCAGCTCACCGGACCTACAGGGGAACACTGAAGCTTTCTTT
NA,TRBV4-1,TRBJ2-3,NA,CASSQGQAIDTQYF,TGCGCCAGCAGCCAAGGGCAAGCGATAGATACGCAGTATTTT
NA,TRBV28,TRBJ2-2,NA,CASSLGSTNTGELFF,TGTGCCAGCAGTTTGGGCAGTACGAACACCGGGGAGCTGTTTTTT
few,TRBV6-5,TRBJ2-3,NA,CASSYWDNTDTQYF,TGTGCCAGCAGTTACTGGGACAACACAGATACGCAGTATTTT
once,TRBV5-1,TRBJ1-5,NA,CASSLGPVVNSNQPQHF,TGCGCCAGCAGCTTGGGCCCGGTTGTTAATAGCAATCAGCCCCAGCATTTT
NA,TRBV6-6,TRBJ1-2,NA,CASAPDSYYGYTF,TGTGCCAGCGCCCCGGACAGTTACTATGGCTACACCTTC
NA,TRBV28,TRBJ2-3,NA,CASSFQTGTDTQYF,TGTGCCAGCAGTTTCCAGACAGGCACAGATACGCAGTATTTT
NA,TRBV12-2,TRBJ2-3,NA,CASRRLADTDTQYF,TGTGCAAGTCGCAGACTAGCGGACACAGATACGCAGTATTTT
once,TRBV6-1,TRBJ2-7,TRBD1,CASSEVWTGGNPYYEQYF,TGTGCCAGCAGTGAAGTGTGGACAGGGGGAAACCCCTACTACGAGCAGTACTTC
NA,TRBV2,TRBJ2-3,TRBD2,CASSFGLAGSTDTQYF,TGTGCCAGCAGTTTCGGACTAGCGGGGAGCACAGATACGCAGTATTTT
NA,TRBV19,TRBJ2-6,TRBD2,CASSTTGGAGANVLTF,TGTGCCAGTAGTACAACGGGAGGCGCGGGGGCCAACGTCCTGACTTTC
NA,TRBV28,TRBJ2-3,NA,CASSSGTDTQYF,TGTGCCAGCAGTTCGGGGACAGATACGCAGTATTTT
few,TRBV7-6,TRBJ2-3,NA,CASSFSRPPDTQYF,TGTGCCAGCAGCTTTTCTAGGCCCCCGGATACGCAGTATTTT
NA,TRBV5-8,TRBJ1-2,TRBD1,CASSFRDRGYGYTF,TGTGCCAGCAGCTTTAGGGACAGGGGGTATGGCTACACCTTC
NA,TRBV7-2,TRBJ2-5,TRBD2,CASSLVGSGGAISETQYF,TGTGCCAGCAGCTTAGTGGGCAGCGGGGGGGCTATATCGGAGACCCAGTACTTC
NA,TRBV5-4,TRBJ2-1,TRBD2,CASSLASGRASDLYNEQFF,TGTGCCAGCAGCTTGGCTAGCGGGAGGGCCTCGGACCTTTACAATGAGCAGTTCTTC